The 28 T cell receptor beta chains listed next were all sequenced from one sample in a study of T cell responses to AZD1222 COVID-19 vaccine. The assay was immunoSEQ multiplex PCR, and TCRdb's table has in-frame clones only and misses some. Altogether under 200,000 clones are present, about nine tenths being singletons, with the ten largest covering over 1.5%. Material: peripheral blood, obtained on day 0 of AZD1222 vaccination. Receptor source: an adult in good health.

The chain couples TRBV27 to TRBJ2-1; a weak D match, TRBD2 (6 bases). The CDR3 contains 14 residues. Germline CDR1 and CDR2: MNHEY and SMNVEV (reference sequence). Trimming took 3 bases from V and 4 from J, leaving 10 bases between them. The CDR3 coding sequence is TGTGCCAGCAGTTTCGGGGGAGCATACAATGAGCAGTTCTTC. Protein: CASSFGGAYNEQFF.

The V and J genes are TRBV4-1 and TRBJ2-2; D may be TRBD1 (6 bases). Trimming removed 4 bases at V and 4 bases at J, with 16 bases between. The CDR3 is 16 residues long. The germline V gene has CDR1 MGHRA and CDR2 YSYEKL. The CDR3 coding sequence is TGCGCCAGCAGCCCAGGGGCACCCGCGGGCACCGGGGAGCTGTTTTTT. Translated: CASSPGAPAGTGELFF.

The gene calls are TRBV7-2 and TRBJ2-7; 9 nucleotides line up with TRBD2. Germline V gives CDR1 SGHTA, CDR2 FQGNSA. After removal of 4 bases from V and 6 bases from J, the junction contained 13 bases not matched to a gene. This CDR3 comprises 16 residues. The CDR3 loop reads CASSSENPSGVGEQYF. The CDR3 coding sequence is TGTGCCAGCAGCTCCGAAAATCCTAGCGGGGTTGGCGAGCAGTACTTC.

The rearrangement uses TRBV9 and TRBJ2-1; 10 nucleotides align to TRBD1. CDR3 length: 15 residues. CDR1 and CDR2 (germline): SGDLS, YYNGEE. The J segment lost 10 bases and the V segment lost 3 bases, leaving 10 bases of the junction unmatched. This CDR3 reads CASSGRDRGTREQFF. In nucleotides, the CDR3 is TGTGCCAGCAGCGGCCGGGACAGGGGAACGAGGGAGCAGTTCTTC.

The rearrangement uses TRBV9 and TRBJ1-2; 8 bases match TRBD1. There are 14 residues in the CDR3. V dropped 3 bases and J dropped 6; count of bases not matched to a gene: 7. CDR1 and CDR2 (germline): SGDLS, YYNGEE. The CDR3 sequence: CASSASGGQDGYTF. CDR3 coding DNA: TGTGCCAGCAGCGCCTCAGGGGGACAGGATGGCTACACCTTC.

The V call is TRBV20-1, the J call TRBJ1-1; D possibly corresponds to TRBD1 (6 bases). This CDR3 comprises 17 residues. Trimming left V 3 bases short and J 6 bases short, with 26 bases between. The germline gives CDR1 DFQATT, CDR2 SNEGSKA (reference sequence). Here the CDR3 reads CSASKRPGVVGGPEAFF. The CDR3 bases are TGCAGTGCTAGTAAAAGGCCGGGGGTAGTAGGGGGACCTGAAGCTTTCTTT.

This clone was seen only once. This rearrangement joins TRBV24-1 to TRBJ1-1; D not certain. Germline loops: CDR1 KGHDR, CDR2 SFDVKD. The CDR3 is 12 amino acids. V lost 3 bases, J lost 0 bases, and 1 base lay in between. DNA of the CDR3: TGTGCCACCAGTGATCTGAACACTGAAGCTTTCTTT. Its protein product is CATSDLNTEAFF.

This CDR3 reads CASSEGTNSQETQYF. The CDR3 DNA sequence: TGTGCCAGCAGTGAGGGAACGAACTCACAAGAGACCCAGTACTTC. This chain joins TRBV2 and TRBJ2-5; no definite D call. Between the trimmed V and J ends, which lost 3 bases and 2 bases, there was a span of 13 bases. CDR3 length: 15 amino acids. Germline CDR1 reads SNHLY; CDR2 reads FYNNEI. The entire variable domain, with the rest obtained from reference TRBV2 and TRBJ2-5, is as follows: EPEVTQTPSHQVTQMGQEVILRCVPISNHLYFYWYRQILGQKVEFLVSFYNNEISEKSEIFDDQFSVERPDGSNFTLKIRSTKLEDSAMYFCASSEGTNSQETQYFGPGTRLLVL.

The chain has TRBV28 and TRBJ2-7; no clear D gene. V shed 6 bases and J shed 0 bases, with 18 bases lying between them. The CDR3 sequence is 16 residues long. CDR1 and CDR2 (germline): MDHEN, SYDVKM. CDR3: CASSPLWGTVSYEQYF. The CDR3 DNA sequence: TGTGCCAGCAGCCCATTATGGGGTACAGTCTCCTACGAGCAGTACTTC.

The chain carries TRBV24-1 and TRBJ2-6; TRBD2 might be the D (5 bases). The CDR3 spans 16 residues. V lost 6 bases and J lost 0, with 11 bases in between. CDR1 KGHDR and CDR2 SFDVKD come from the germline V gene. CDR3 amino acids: CATSFRDFSGANVLTF. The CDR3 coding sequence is TGTGCCACCAGTTTTCGGGATTTCTCTGGGGCCAACGTCCTGACTTTC.

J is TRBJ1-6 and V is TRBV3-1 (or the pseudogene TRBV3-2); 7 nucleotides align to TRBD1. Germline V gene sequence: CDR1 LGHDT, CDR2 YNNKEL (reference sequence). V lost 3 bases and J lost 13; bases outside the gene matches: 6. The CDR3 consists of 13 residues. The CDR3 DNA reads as TGTGCCAGCAGCCACCGACAGGGAACCCCCCTCCACTTT. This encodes CASSHRQGTPLHF.

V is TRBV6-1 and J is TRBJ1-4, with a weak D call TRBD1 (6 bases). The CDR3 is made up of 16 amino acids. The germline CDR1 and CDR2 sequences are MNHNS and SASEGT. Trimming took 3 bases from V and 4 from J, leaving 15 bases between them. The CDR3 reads CASSENPQGGNEKLFF. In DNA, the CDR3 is TGTGCCAGCAGTGAGAACCCACAGGGAGGTAATGAAAAACTGTTTTTT.

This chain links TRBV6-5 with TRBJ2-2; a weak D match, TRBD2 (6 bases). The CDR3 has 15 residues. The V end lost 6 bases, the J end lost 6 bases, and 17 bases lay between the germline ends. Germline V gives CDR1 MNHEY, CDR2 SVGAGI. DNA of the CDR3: TGTGCCAGCAGCCAGGAACCCGGGGGTGCCGGGGAGCTGTTTTTT. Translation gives CASSQEPGGAGELFF.

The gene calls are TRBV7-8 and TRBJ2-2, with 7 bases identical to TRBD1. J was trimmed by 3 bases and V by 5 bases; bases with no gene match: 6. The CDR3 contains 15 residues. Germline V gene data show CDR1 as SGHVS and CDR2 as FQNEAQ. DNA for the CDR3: TGTGCCAGCAGCCGAGACAGGGTAGACACCGGGGAGCTGTTTTTT. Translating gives CASSRDRVDTGELFF.

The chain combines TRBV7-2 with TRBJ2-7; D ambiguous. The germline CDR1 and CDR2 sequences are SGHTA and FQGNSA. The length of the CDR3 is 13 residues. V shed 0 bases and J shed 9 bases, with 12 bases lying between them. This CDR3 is CASSLAPTKVQYF. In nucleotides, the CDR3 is TGTGCCAGCAGCTTAGCTCCCACCAAAGTGCAGTACTTC. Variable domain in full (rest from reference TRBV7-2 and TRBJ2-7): GAGVSQSPSNKVTEKGKDVELRCDPISGHTALYWYRQSLGQGLEFLIYFQGNSAPDKSGLPSDRFSAERTGGSVSTLTIQRTQQEDSAVYLCASSLAPTKVQYFGPGTRLTVT.

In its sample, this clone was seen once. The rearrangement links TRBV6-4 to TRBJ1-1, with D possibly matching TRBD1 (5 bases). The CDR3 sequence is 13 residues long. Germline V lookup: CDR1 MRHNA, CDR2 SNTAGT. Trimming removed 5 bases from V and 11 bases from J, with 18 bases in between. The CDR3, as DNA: TGTGCCAGCAGTCAGACAGCTCTACCTTGGGCTTTCTTT. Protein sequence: CASSQTALPWAFF.

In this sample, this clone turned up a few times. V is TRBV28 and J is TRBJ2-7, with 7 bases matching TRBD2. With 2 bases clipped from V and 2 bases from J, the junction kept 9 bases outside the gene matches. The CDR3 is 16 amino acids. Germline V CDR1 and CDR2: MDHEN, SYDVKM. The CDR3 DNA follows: TGTGCCAGCAGTTTACCCGTTTCGGGGGGTACCTACGAGCAGTACTTC. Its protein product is CASSLPVSGGTYEQYF.

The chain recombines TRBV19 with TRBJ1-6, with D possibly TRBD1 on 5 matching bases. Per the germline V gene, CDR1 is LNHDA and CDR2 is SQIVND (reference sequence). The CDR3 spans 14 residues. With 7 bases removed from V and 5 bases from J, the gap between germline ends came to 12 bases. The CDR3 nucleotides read TGTGCCAGTAATAACAGGCCCAATAATTCACCCCTCCACTTT. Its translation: CASNNRPNNSPLHF.

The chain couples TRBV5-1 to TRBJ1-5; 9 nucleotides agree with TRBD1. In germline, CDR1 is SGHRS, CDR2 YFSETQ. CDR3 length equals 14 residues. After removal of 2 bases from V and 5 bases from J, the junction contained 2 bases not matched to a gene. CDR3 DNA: TGCGCCAGCAGCTTAACAGGGGGCGATCAGCCCCAGCATTTT. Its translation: CASSLTGGDQPQHF. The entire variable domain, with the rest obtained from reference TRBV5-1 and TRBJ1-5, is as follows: KAGVTQTPRYLIKTRGQQVTLSCSPISGHRSVSWYQQTPGQGLQFLFEYFSETQRNKGNFPGRFSGRQFSNSRSEMNVSTLELGDSALYLCASSLTGGDQPQHFGDGTRLSIL.

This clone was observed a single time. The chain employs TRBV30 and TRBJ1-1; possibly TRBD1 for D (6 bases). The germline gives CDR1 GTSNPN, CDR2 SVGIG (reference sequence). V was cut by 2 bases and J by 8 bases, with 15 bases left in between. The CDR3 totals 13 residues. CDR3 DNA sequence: TGTGCCTGGAGTCCTATCCGACAGGAAGAAGCTTTCTTT. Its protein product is CAWSPIRQEEAFF. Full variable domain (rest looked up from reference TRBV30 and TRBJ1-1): SQTIHQWPATLVQPVGSPLSLECTVEGTSNPNLYWYRQAAGRGLQLLFYSVGIGQISSEVPQNLSASRPQDRQFILSSKKLLLSDSGFYLCAWSPIRQEEAFFGQGTRLTVV.

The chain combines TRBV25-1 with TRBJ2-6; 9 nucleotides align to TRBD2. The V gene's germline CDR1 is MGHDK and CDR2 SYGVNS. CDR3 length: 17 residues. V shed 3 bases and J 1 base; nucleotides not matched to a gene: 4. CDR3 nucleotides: TGTGCCAGCAGTGAGTCTAGCGGGGTATCTGGGGCCAACGTCCTGACTTTC. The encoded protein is CASSESSGVSGANVLTF.

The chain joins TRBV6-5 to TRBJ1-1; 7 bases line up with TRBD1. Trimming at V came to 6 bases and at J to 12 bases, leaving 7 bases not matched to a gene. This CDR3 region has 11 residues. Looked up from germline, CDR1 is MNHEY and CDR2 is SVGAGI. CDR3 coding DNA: TGTGCCAGCAGCCCGGACAGGAGGACTTTCTTT. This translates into CASSPDRRTFF.

The CDR3 reads CASWPIAGVDYGYTF. The CDR3 DNA follows: TGTGCCAGCTGGCCTATCGCGGGGGTCGACTATGGCTACACCTTC. V gene TRBV28 combines with J gene TRBJ1-2; maybe TRBD1 (5 bases). Germline CDR1 MDHEN, CDR2 SYDVKM. The CDR3 contains 15 residues. The V gene lost 8 bases and the J gene lost 3 bases, with 19 bases spanning the gap.

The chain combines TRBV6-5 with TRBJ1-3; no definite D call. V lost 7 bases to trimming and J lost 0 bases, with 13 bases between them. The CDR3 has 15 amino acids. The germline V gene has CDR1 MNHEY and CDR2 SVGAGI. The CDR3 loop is CASTNTPSSGNTIYF. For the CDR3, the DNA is TGTGCCAGCACCAATACACCAAGCTCTGGAAACACCATATATTTT.

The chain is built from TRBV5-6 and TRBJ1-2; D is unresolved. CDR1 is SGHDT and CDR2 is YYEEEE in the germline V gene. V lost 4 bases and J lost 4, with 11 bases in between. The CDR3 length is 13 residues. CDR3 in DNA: TGTGCCAGCAGCGCCGCGTATAGCTATGGCTACACCTTC. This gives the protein CASSAAYSYGYTF.

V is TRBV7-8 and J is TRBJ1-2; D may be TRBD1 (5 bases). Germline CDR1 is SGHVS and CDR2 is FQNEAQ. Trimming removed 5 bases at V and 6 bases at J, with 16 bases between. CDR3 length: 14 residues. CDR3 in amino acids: CASSTRIRGDGYTF. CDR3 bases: TGTGCCAGCAGCACTCGTATTCGGGGGGATGGCTACACCTTC.

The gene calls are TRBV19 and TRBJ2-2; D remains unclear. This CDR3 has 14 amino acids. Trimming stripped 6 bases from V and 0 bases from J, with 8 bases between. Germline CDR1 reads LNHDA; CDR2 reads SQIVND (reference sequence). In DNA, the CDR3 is TGTGCCAGTAGCTATTCCCCGAACACCGGGGAGCTGTTTTTT. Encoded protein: CASSYSPNTGELFF.

The CDR3, as DNA: TGTGCCAGCAGTGAAAGCCCCATAGTTGCGGGAGCTTCCTACGAGCAGTACTTC. Its translation: CASSESPIVAGASYEQYF. The rearrangement links TRBV6-1 to TRBJ2-7; TRBD2 matches at 7 bases. Germline assignment: CDR1 MNHNS and CDR2 SASEGT. This CDR3 spans 18 amino acids. V shed 2 bases, J shed 1 base, and the junction held 14 bases outside the gene matches.